These T cell receptor beta chains were read from a single sample in a study of OX40 agonist ivuxolimab in advanced cancers. Sequenced by immunoSEQ multiplex PCR; TCRdb stores in-frame clones only, minus some. This table has 65,000 to 75,000 clones, roughly 80% appearing once. Material: CD4+ or CD8+ T cells sorted from blood, obtained in a trial of the OX40 agonist ivuxolimab. The source is an adult with an advanced solid tumor such as melanoma, head and neck, liver or kidney cancer. Each CDR3 is given with its conserved first and last residue. Fields, in order: D gene, V gene, CDR3 length, J gene, clone size, CDR3 DNA, CDR3 protein. The D gene is left open where the match is weak. Clone size appears in some rows only: once, few, many, or a class for an expanded clone.

-,TRBV5-1,16,TRBJ2-3,-,TGCGCCAGCAGCCTGGGGGGCGGGTATACCACAGATACGCAGTATTTT,CASSLGGGYTTDTQYF
-,TRBV11-3,13,TRBJ2-3,-,TGTGCCAGCAGCTTGACGGGTGGAGATACGCAGTATTTT,CASSLTGGDTQYF
TRBD2,TRBV18,16,TRBJ2-1,-,TGTGCCAGCTCACCACTACAGGGAGGTAGCGGGGGTGAGCAGTTCTTC,CASSPLQGGSGGEQFF
-,TRBV7-2,16,TRBJ2-3,-,TGTGCCAGCAGCTTAGTATCAGGTCCCGGCACAGATACGCAGTATTTT,CASSLVSGPGTDTQYF
-,TRBV10-3,15,TRBJ2-6,once,TGTGCCATCCCGGCAGGGGTAGGTGGGGCCAACGTCCTGACTTTC,CAIPAGVGGANVLTF
-,TRBV7-6,12,TRBJ2-1,-,TGTGCCAGCAGTCAAGACTACAGTGAGCAGTTCTTC,CASSQDYSEQFF
-,TRBV11-2,15,TRBJ2-7,-,TGTGCCAGCAGCTTAGAACGCGGAGTCTCCTACGAGCAGTACTTC,CASSLERGVSYEQYF
TRBD1,TRBV25-1,16,TRBJ2-7,-,TGTGCCAGCAGTGAATATTTGGCAGGGGGCTCCTACGAGCAGTACTTC,CASSEYLAGGSYEQYF
-,TRBV14,14,TRBJ2-1,-,TGTGCCAGCAGTAGACTGGCGGGAACCAATGAGCAGTTCTTC,CASSRLAGTNEQFF
-,TRBV30,14,TRBJ2-1,-,TGTGCCTGGTCCAGACAGGGAGGGACCCATGAGCAGTTCTTC,CAWSRQGGTHEQFF
-,TRBV10-3,13,TRBJ1-1,-,TGTGCCGTACACACCACGCAAGGCACTGAAGCTTTCTTT,CAVHTTQGTEAFF
TRBD2,TRBV7-2,15,TRBJ2-7,-,TGTGCCAGCAGCTTAGCGACTAGCGGCCCCTACGAGCAGTACTTC,CASSLATSGPYEQYF
-,TRBV7-3,14,TRBJ1-1,-,TGTGCCAGCAGCTTTGCCGGGGGAGGGACTGAAGCTTTCTTT,CASSFAGGGTEAFF
-,TRBV5-6,13,TRBJ2-5,-,TGTGCCAGCAGCTTGGAACTCAAAGAGACCCAGTACTTC,CASSLELKETQYF
-,TRBV28,14,TRBJ2-2,-,TGTGCCAGCAGTTTAGATTGGGGAGCCGGGGAGCTGTTTTTT,CASSLDWGAGELFF
-,TRBV4-2,14,TRBJ2-1,-,TGTGCCAGCAGCCAAGAAATTGGAGGCCCCACCCAGTTCTTC,CASSQEIGGPTQFF
-,TRBV11-2,15,TRBJ1-4,-,TGTGCCAGCAGCTTAGCCGCAGGATTAAATGAAAAACTGTTTTTT,CASSLAAGLNEKLFF
-,TRBV7-9,14,TRBJ1-2,-,TGTGCCAGCAGCTCGACAGCTTTTAACTATGGCTACACCTTC,CASSSTAFNYGYTF
-,TRBV30,13,TRBJ1-5,-,TGTGCCTGGAGTGTATCCCCCACTCAGCCCCAGCATTTT,CAWSVSPTQPQHF
TRBD2,TRBV6-5,14,TRBJ2-7,-,TGTGCCAGCACCCAAGCGGGAGGTAACTACGAGCAGTACTTC,CASTQAGGNYEQYF
TRBD2,TRBV9,15,TRBJ2-1,-,TGTGCCAGCAGCGTAGCTAGCGGGGGGATTGGGGAGCAGTTCTTC,CASSVASGGIGEQFF
TRBD1,TRBV7-3,13,TRBJ1-2,-,TGTGCCAGCAGCTTAACAGGGGGCATTGGCTACACCTTC,CASSLTGGIGYTF
-,TRBV4-2,13,TRBJ2-1,-,TGTGCCAGCAGCCCTAGGACAGACAATGAGCAGTTCTTC,CASSPRTDNEQFF
-,TRBV7-3,13,TRBJ1-1,-,TGTGCCAGCGCCGTGAGTCTCAACACTGAAGCTTTCTTT,CASAVSLNTEAFF
-,TRBV6-5,14,TRBJ1-1,-,TGTGCCAGCAGTTGGGGGGGGCTGAACACTGAAGCTTTCTTT,CASSWGGLNTEAFF
-,TRBV4-1,17,TRBJ1-3,-,TGCGCCAGCAGCCAAGAGGAACTACTCCGAGAGAGAAACACCATATATTTT,CASSQEELLRERNTIYF
TRBD2,TRBV5-4,15,TRBJ2-3,-,TGTGCCAGCAGCTTGGCCAGCGGGAGTTCAGATACGCAGTATTTT,CASSLASGSSDTQYF
TRBD2,TRBV7-2,14,TRBJ2-3,-,TGTGCCAGCAGAGCGGGAGGATACACAGATACGCAGTATTTT,CASRAGGYTDTQYF
-,TRBV28,15,TRBJ2-1,-,TGTGCCAGCAGGCTCGGGACTCTCAACTACAATGAGCAGTTCTTC,CASRLGTLNYNEQFF
-,TRBV11-2,14,TRBJ2-2,few,TGTGCCAGCAGCTTCTGGCCGAGGACCGGGGAGCTGTTTTTT,CASSFWPRTGELFF
-,TRBV7-8,13,TRBJ1-1,-,TGTGCCAGCACCCCCGGGGAGAACACTGAAGCTTTCTTT,CASTPGENTEAFF
-,TRBV14,17,TRBJ1-1,-,TGTGCCAGCAGCCAAGATGAGGGAATGGGGGGAAACACTGAAGCTTTCTTT,CASSQDEGMGGNTEAFF
-,TRBV2,14,TRBJ2-7,-,TGTGCCAGCACCAAAATTAACTCGGGCTACGAGCAGTACTTC,CASTKINSGYEQYF
TRBD1,TRBV28,14,TRBJ2-5,-,TGTGCCAGCAGTTCCAACAGGGGGCAAGAGACCCAGTACTTC,CASSSNRGQETQYF
TRBD1,TRBV5-1,15,TRBJ1-5,-,TGCGCCAGCAGCTTTTACCCAGGGGGTAATCAGCCCCAGCATTTT,CASSFYPGGNQPQHF
TRBD2,TRBV5-6,12,TRBJ2-1,-,TGTGCCAGCAGCTTGGTCGGGGGGGCGGAGTTCTTC,CASSLVGGAEFF
TRBD1,TRBV4-3,17,TRBJ1-1,-,TGCGCCAGCAGCCCTAAGGGGGCCCAGGGGGAAGGCACTGAAGCTTTCTTT,CASSPKGAQGEGTEAFF
-,TRBV5-4,15,TRBJ1-1,-,TGTGCCAGCAGCCAAGAACGAAGGGGAAGCACTGAAGCTTTCTTT,CASSQERRGSTEAFF
-,TRBV5-8,13,TRBJ2-5,-,TGTGCCAGTAATCAGGGTAACCAAGAGACCCAGTACTTC,CASNQGNQETQYF
-,TRBV5-6,17,TRBJ1-5,-,TGTGCCAGCACTCACCCGCCTCACTACGATAGCAATCAGCCCCAGCATTTT,CASTHPPHYDSNQPQHF
TRBD1,TRBV4-3,18,TRBJ2-7,-,TGCGCCAGCAGCCAAGTATTTTATATCGATGACAGGGGGCACGAGCAGTACTTC,CASSQVFYIDDRGHEQYF
-,TRBV30,14,TRBJ1-1,few,TGTGCCTGGAGCCGCTCCACTATGAACACTGAAGCTTTCTTT,CAWSRSTMNTEAFF
-,TRBV7-9,15,TRBJ1-4,once,TGTGCCAGCAGCCGCAACAGGGATACTAATGAAAAACTGTTTTTT,CASSRNRDTNEKLFF
-,TRBV11-3,13,TRBJ2-2,-,TGTGCCAGCAGCTTAGTACAGGGCGGGGAGCTGTTTTTT,CASSLVQGGELFF
-,TRBV9,14,TRBJ2-3,-,TGTGCCAGCAGCGTAGCGGGGTTCACAGATACGCAGTATTTT,CASSVAGFTDTQYF
TRBD2,TRBV6-1,17,TRBJ2-7,-,TGTGCCAGCAGTGTGGGGTGGACTAGCGGTCTTCCCTACGAGCAGTACTTC,CASSVGWTSGLPYEQYF
-,TRBV12-1,12,TRBJ2-7,-,TGTGCCAGCAGCTTTCAGGTATACGAGCAGTACTTC,CASSFQVYEQYF
TRBD2,TRBV10-3,13,TRBJ2-3,-,TGTGCCGTGAGCGGGGGGGCCCCAGATACGCAGTATTTT,CAVSGGAPDTQYF
-,TRBV5-1,15,TRBJ1-5,few,TGCGCCAGCAGCTTGCTTGCGGGGAGCAATCAGCCCCAGCATTTT,CASSLLAGSNQPQHF
-,TRBV29-1,14,TRBJ2-7,few,TGCAGCGTTGAGCTTTCGGGATTCTCCTACGAGCAGTACTTC,CSVELSGFSYEQYF
-,TRBV28,15,TRBJ2-7,few,TGTGCCAGCAGCCCCCTAGGAGGGACACAGTACGAGCAGTACTTC,CASSPLGGTQYEQYF
TRBD1,TRBV18,15,TRBJ1-5,few,TGTGCCAGCTCACCAGGGACAGGGTCCAGTCAGCCCCAGCATTTT,CASSPGTGSSQPQHF
-,TRBV20-1,11,TRBJ1-3,-,TGCAGTGCTACAGGGGTATACACCATATATTTT,CSATGVYTIYF
TRBD2,TRBV2,13,TRBJ2-2,-,TGTGCCAGCAGTCGGACTAGCTCCGGGGAGCTGTTTTTT,CASSRTSSGELFF
-,TRBV28,12,TRBJ1-1,-,TGTGCCAGCAGTTTAGTGGGCGCTGAAGCTTTCTTT,CASSLVGAEAFF
TRBD2,TRBV5-4,16,TRBJ2-5,-,TGTGCCAGCAGCTTGGCGAATAGCGGGGGTCGGGAGACCCAGTACTTC,CASSLANSGGRETQYF
-,TRBV2,13,TRBJ1-4,-,TGTGCCAGCAACCGGGTCCTTAATGAAAAACTGTTTTTT,CASNRVLNEKLFF
-,TRBV5-1,16,TRBJ2-5,-,TGCGCCAGCAGCTTGGGAGCCAGGGGTGGTATCGAGACCCAGTACTTC,CASSLGARGGIETQYF
TRBD2,TRBV9,15,TRBJ2-2,-,TGTGCCAGCAGCATAGCGGGGGGGCCCACCGGGGAGCTGTTTTTT,CASSIAGGPTGELFF